Below are 26 T cell receptor beta chains sequenced from a single sample in a study of blood T cells in healthy people across ages. With a J-beta primer mix and a sample-barcoded 5' primer, a second PCR ran about 7 to 11 cycles. Using its own MiXCR run on the 5' RACE reads, TCRdb lists one record per CDR3 protein. The top ten clones hold 9% to 9.5% of a sample with roughly 700,000 distinct CDR3 sequences, roughly 25% of them seen once. These data also featured in a second study, about T cells of mothers and their children.

Sequencing was performed on blood. These TCRs come from a boy aged 5 to 17 in good health.

The V call is TRBV5-1, the J call TRBJ1-4; tentatively, D is TRBD1 (6 bases). Trimming stripped 1 base from V and 6 bases from J, with 10 bases between. The CDR3 has 14 residues. Germline V CDR1 and CDR2: SGHRS, YFSETQ. The CDR3 nucleotides are TGCGCCAGCAGCTTGACAGGGCCAGATGAAAAACTGTTTTTT. Protein product: CASSLTGPDEKLFF.

The V and J genes are TRBV29-1 and TRBJ2-7, with TRBD2 matching 8 bases. Germline V gene lookup returns CDR1 SQVTM and CDR2 ANQGSEA. Trimming cost V 4 bases and J 0 bases; bases outside gene matches: 11. This CDR3 has 16 residues. CDR3 coding DNA: TGCAGCGTTGGGGTGCCTATAGCGGGGAGCTCCTACGAGCAGTACTTC. Residues: CSVGVPIAGSSYEQYF.

The chain combines TRBV7-3 with TRBJ2-5; 9 positions match TRBD1. The J call may be faulty, since TRBJ2-1 better matches the DNA end. This CDR3 has 15 amino acids. Germline loops: CDR1 SGHTA, CDR2 FQGTGA. DNA of the CDR3: TGTGCCAGCAGCTTTGACAGGGGGTCTGTCAATGAGCAGTTCTTC. It translates to CASSFDRGSVNEQFF.

This clonotype was detected a few times. The chain links TRBV12-3 or TRBV12-4 to TRBJ2-5; D uncertain. The CDR3 is made up of 18 amino acids. Between the trimmed V and J ends, which lost 2 bases and 1 base, there was a span of 20 bases. The CDR3 here is CASSLSNAYGPSQETQYF. The CDR3 nucleotides are TGTGCCAGCAGTTTATCGAACGCCTACGGACCTTCCCAAGAGACCCAGTACTTC.

This chain uses TRBV28 with TRBJ1-4; 9 nucleotides line up with TRBD1. After removal of 10 bases from V and 2 bases from J, the junction contained 5 bases not matched to a gene. The CDR3 loop spans 14 amino acids. Germline V gene data show CDR1 as MDHEN and CDR2 as SYDVKM. CDR3 sequence: CAISTGGTNEKLFF. CDR3 coding DNA: TGTGCCATTTCGACAGGGGGGACTAATGAAAAACTGTTTTTT.

V gene TRBV27 combines with J gene TRBJ2-7; 7 bases are a match to TRBD2. Looked up from germline, CDR1 is MNHEY and CDR2 is SMNVEV (reference sequence). The CDR3 covers 14 residues. The V and J ends lost 6 bases and 3 bases, in that order; junction bases with no gene match: 8. The CDR3 here is CASSHGLDYYEQYF. DNA for the CDR3: TGTGCCAGCAGCCATGGACTAGATTACTACGAGCAGTACTTC.

A word on this clonotype: A read error may account for a junction end that differs from germline. The chain employs TRBV9 and TRBJ2-2; the match to TRBD2 covers 11 bases. Germline lookup yields CDR1 SGDLS and CDR2 YYNGEE. The CDR3 is made up of 16 amino acids. CDR3: CASSRLGTSGTGELLF. The CDR3 DNA follows: TGTGCCAGCAGCAGACTAGGGACTAGCGGTACCGGGGAGCTGCTTTTT.

The genes are TRBV4-2 and TRBJ2-1, with D unresolved. The J call may be mistaken, given a closer DNA end match to TRBJ2-7. The germline CDR1 and CDR2 sequences are LGHNA and YNFKEQ. The CDR3 is made up of 14 amino acids. In DNA, the CDR3 is TGTGCCAGCAGCCAAGCAGCGCCCTCCTACGAGCAGTACTTC. Translating gives CASSQAAPSYEQYF.

This clonotype has a handful of counts. The chain joins TRBV24-1 to TRBJ2-5, with D hard to call. The ends were cut back, 1 base at V and 2 bases at J, with 10 bases in the middle. Germline-derived CDR1 and CDR2 are KGHDR and SFDVKD. This CDR3 region has 15 residues. CDR3 DNA sequence: TGTGCCACCAGTGATTTAAGGGTTGGGCAAGAGACCCAGTACTTC. Translating gives CATSDLRVGQETQYF.

Ten or more counts support this clonotype. The chain links TRBV2 to TRBJ1-3; perhaps TRBD1 as D (6 bases). CDR1 and CDR2 from the germline V gene are SNHLY and FYNNEI. This CDR3 has 13 residues. Trimming stripped 6 bases from V and 0 bases from J, with 6 bases between. The CDR3 bases are TGTGCCAGCAGGGACAGCTCTGGAAACACCATATATTTT. It yields the protein CASRDSSGNTIYF. The full variable domain, rest sourced from reference TRBV2 and TRBJ1-3, is EPEVTQTPSHQVTQMGQEVILRCVPISNHLYFYWYRQILGQKVEFLVSFYNNEISEKSEIFDDQFSVERPDGSNFTLKIRSTKLEDSAMYFCASRDSSGNTIYFGEGSWLTVV.

Only a few counts were recorded for this clonotype. This chain connects TRBV4-1 to TRBJ2-5, with D uncertain. The CDR3 is 15 residues long. Germline V gene lookup returns CDR1 MGHRA and CDR2 YSYEKL. The V end lost 0 bases, the J end lost 1 base, and 9 bases lay between the germline ends. CDR3 DNA: TGCGCCAGCAGCCAAGATCGGCTAGTCCAAGAGACCCAGTACTTC. It codes for CASSQDRLVQETQYF.

The gene calls are TRBV3-1 and TRBJ2-5, with 7 bases identical to TRBD1. Germline-derived CDR1 and CDR2 are LGHDT and YNNKEL (reference sequence). V was clipped by 0 bases and J by 1 base; unmatched bases: 11. The CDR3 contains 18 residues. The CDR3 protein is CASSQEWMTGIVQETQYF. CDR3 DNA sequence: TGTGCCAGCAGCCAAGAATGGATGACAGGGATAGTCCAAGAGACCCAGTACTTC.

The chain links TRBV7-9 to TRBJ2-7; D is unresolved. Germline-derived CDR1 and CDR2 are SEHNR and FQNEAQ (reference sequence). The CDR3 runs 15 residues. V dropped 1 base and J dropped 6 bases, with 16 bases sitting between them. CDR3: CASSLDSSSLVEQYF. The CDR3 DNA follows: TGTGCCAGCAGCTTAGACTCCAGTAGTTTGGTCGAGCAGTACTTC.

This clonotype has a handful of counts. The chain employs TRBV5-1 and TRBJ2-7; D tentatively fits TRBD1 or TRBD2 (5 bases each). The J call could be wrong; TRBJ2-1 is a better fit for the DNA end. Looked up from germline, CDR1 is SGHRS and CDR2 is YFSETQ. The CDR3 covers 14 residues. In DNA form, the CDR3 reads TGCGCCAGCAGCGGGACGGGATCCGGTCGCGAGCAGTTCTTC. Its translation is CASSGTGSGREQFF.

The chain couples TRBV28 to TRBJ2-1, with D tentatively TRBD2 (5 bases). V lost 4 bases and J lost 2, with 12 bases in between. Germline V lookup: CDR1 MDHEN, CDR2 SYDVKM. The CDR3 contains 15 residues. The CDR3 protein is CASSSGGLPYNEQFF. The CDR3 nucleotides read TGTGCCAGCAGTTCAGGCGGACTTCCCTACAATGAGCAGTTCTTC.

The chain links TRBV7-9 to TRBJ2-1; D not certain. The CDR3 spans 13 residues. The V end was cut by 6 bases, the J end by 8 bases, with 14 bases between. Germline V gene data show CDR1 as SEHNR and CDR2 as FQNEAQ (reference sequence). CDR3 sequence: CASRPPALDEQFF. CDR3 coding DNA: TGTGCCAGCAGACCCCCGGCTCTGGATGAGCAGTTCTTC.

CDR3 DNA sequence: TGTGCCAGCAGCCCTGTCTACTCTAGCTCCTACGAGCAGTACTTC. Its protein product is CASSPVYSSSYEQYF. The V and J genes are TRBV7-2 and TRBJ2-5; D is unresolved. The J call is uncertain, as TRBJ2-7 better fits the DNA end. Germline V gives CDR1 SGHTA, CDR2 FQGNSA. The CDR3 sequence is 15 residues long.

The sample holds one count of this clonotype. The rearrangement uses TRBV6-6 and TRBJ2-1; 9 positions match TRBD2. Trimming removed 0 bases from V and 9 bases from J; junction bases left unmatched: 6. There are 15 residues in the CDR3. Germline V gene data show CDR1 as MNHNY and CDR2 as SVGAGI (reference sequence). The CDR3: CASSYSSGGGAEQFF. Written as DNA, the CDR3 is TGTGCCAGCAGTTACTCTAGCGGGGGTGGTGCTGAGCAGTTCTTC.

The chain couples TRBV7-3 to TRBJ1-1; weak D call: TRBD1 (5 bases). CDR3 size: 16 residues. Trimming cost V 5 bases and J 8 bases, with 24 bases left between them. The germline V gene has CDR1 SGHTA and CDR2 FQGTGA. The CDR3 DNA sequence: TGTGCCAGCAGCGCCTCGGGCAGCCCCTCGGACAAGGAAGCTTTCTTT. Amino acid sequence: CASSASGSPSDKEAFF.

This rearrangement joins TRBV7-9 to TRBJ2-1; perhaps TRBD2 as D (6 bases). The CDR3 spans 16 residues. Germline values: CDR1 SEHNR, CDR2 FQNEAQ (reference sequence). Between the trimmed V and J ends, which lost 3 bases and 7 bases, there was a span of 19 bases. In nucleotides, the CDR3 is TGTGCCAGCAGCTTGGCCTGGACTAAATCGGGGAATGAGCAGTTCTTC. Its protein product is CASSLAWTKSGNEQFF.

The chain has TRBV4-1 and TRBJ2-7, with 8 bases lining up with TRBD1. Trimming took 3 bases from V and 3 from J; bases not matched to a gene: 4. CDR3 size: 14 residues. Germline CDR1 is MGHRA and CDR2 is YSYEKL. The CDR3 sequence is CASSHDRGVYEQYF. In nucleotides, the CDR3 is TGCGCCAGCAGCCACGACAGGGGAGTCTACGAGCAGTACTTC.

The chain is built from TRBV18 and TRBJ2-1; D may match TRBD1 or TRBD2 (6 bases each). There are 14 residues in the CDR3. V was trimmed by 3 bases and J by 6 bases, leaving 12 bases between them. Germline CDR1 reads KGHSH; CDR2 reads LQKENI. The CDR3 protein is CASSPLKGGNEQFF. Here the CDR3 DNA reads TGTGCCAGCTCACCCTTGAAGGGGGGCAATGAGCAGTTCTTC.

J is TRBJ2-5 and V is TRBV24-1; 11 bases are shared with TRBD2. This CDR3 comprises 19 residues. From germline, CDR1 is KGHDR and CDR2 SFDVKD. V lost 1 base to trimming and J lost 3 bases; unmatched junction nucleotides: 12. The CDR3 coding sequence is TGTGCCACCAGTGATTTTCGCCTAGCGGGAGGTGGTGCGGAAGAGACCCAGTACTTC. As protein: CATSDFRLAGGGAEETQYF.

This rearrangement joins TRBV4-1 to TRBJ2-1; possibly TRBD2 for D (5 bases). The CDR3 totals 14 residues. V lost 1 base and J 6 bases, leaving 10 bases between the germline ends. Germline CDR1 MGHRA, CDR2 YSYEKL. In DNA, the CDR3 is TGCGCCAGCAGCCAAGGGCGGGTATTCAATGAGCAGTTCTTC. Translating it yields CASSQGRVFNEQFF.

This clonotype has just a few counts. In DNA form, the CDR3 reads TGCGCCACGGGACAGGTTGAGCAGTACTTC. Its translation is CATGQVEQYF. V is TRBV10-2 and J is TRBJ2-7; 8 bases line up with TRBD1. The length of the CDR3 is 10 residues. The V segment lost 10 bases and the J segment 7 bases; nucleotides outside the gene matches: 3. Germline V lookup: CDR1 WSHSY, CDR2 SAAADI.

The J gene is TRBJ2-1, the V gene TRBV24-1; TRBD2 matches at 9 bases. V lost 6 bases and J lost 3; bases outside the gene matches: 2. Germline CDR1 KGHDR, CDR2 SFDVKD. The CDR3 is 14 amino acids. The CDR3: CATSPSGVYNEQFF. As DNA, the CDR3 is TGTGCCACCAGTCCTAGCGGGGTCTACAATGAGCAGTTCTTC.